This T cell receptor beta chain was profiled in a study of blood T cells in healthy people across ages. V was cut by 6 bases and J by 7 bases, with 18 bases left in between. The CDR3 loop spans 14 amino acids. The germline gives CDR1 MDHEN, CDR2 SYDVKM. For the second PCR, which ran for roughly 6 to 12 cycles, a sample-barcoded 5' primer and a J-beta primer mix were used. MiXCR was run by TCRdb on the 5' RACE reads, yielding one entry per CDR3 protein. The sample holds about 700,000 distinct CDR3 sequences, about a third seen once. This receptor was identified in a woman of 80 years or more in good health. Sequencing used blood. The chain employs TRBV28 and TRBJ2-5; D might be TRBD2 (6 bases). In nucleotides, the CDR3 is TGTGCCAGCAGGGAGGCCTCGAAGGGAGGGACCCAGTACTTC. Translation gives CASREASKGGTQYF.